The rows below give T cell receptor beta chains drawn from one sample of a study of T cell responses to AZD1222 COVID-19 vaccine. Sequencing used immunoSEQ multiplex PCR; TCRdb keeps in-frame clones, though not all of them. The sample carries 100,000 to 150,000 clones, around 87% recorded once. The sample here was peripheral blood, taken on day 0 of AZD1222 vaccination. The receptors shown here come from an adult in good health. Both conserved end residues are part of each CDR3.

v_gene,j_gene,CDR3aa
TRBV30,TRBJ2-7,CACQDRREQYF
TRBV19,TRBJ1-6,CASSIGTGSNSPLHF
TRBV5-1,TRBJ2-5,CASNTPERGPPWQYF
TRBV7-3,TRBJ2-3,CASSLIGTDRTDTQYF
TRBV3-1/TRBV3-2,TRBJ1-1,CASSQKWEKRGARRRTAEAFF
TRBV18,TRBJ1-1,CASSPVGGAYTEAFF
TRBV2,TRBJ2-5,CASRGLPGETQYF
TRBV6-5,TRBJ2-5,CASSYGTTQETQYF
TRBV2,TRBJ1-6,CASSGLARRLSYNSPLHF
TRBV6-5,TRBJ2-5,CASRASGVGTQYF
TRBV7-2,TRBJ2-2,CASSTTGLAGVSGELFF
TRBV19,TRBJ1-1,CASEIGGEAFF
TRBV6-5,TRBJ2-7,CASRSTGTGSYEQYF
TRBV27,TRBJ2-7,CASIESGGIEQYF
TRBV6-2/TRBV6-3,TRBJ2-3,CASSPSGLTDTQYF
TRBV4-1,TRBJ1-2,CASSQDQTGPYGYTF
TRBV6-5,TRBJ1-2,CASSYDRYSDFYGYTF
TRBV30,TRBJ1-3,CAWGLGNTIYF
TRBV19,TRBJ1-2,CASSPTGQTNYGYTF
TRBV19,TRBJ2-7,CASSIERGEQYF
TRBV27,TRBJ2-1,CASRIAGSNEQFF
TRBV10-3,TRBJ2-5,CAISSGTGGVGTQYF
TRBV7-9,TRBJ2-1,CASSWGSGGGYNEQFF
TRBV3-1/TRBV3-2,TRBJ1-2,CASSQGSWTYTF
TRBV3-1/TRBV3-2,TRBJ1-5,CASSFTGENQPQHF
TRBV12-5,TRBJ2-7,CASGIYYEQYF
TRBV5-8,TRBJ1-6,CASSSGRNNSPLHF
TRBV4-3,TRBJ2-1,CASSRILAVSYNEQFF
TRBV5-1,TRBJ2-7,CASSLASGDSYEQYF
TRBV5-6,TRBJ2-2,CASSQLRGGELFF
TRBV3-1/TRBV3-2,TRBJ2-7,CASSQERGGPSDEQYF
TRBV3-1/TRBV3-2,TRBJ2-1,CASSPGERAQFF
TRBV19,TRBJ2-7,CASSPGTGSTYEQYF
TRBV9,TRBJ1-2,CASSATESTIAWAHGYTF
TRBV27,TRBJ2-3,CASSLGTDTQYF
TRBV24-1,TRBJ2-3,CATSASPTSGGSSTDTQYF
TRBV27,TRBJ1-2,CASSSGQGAGLRGYTF
TRBV29-1,TRBJ1-4,CSAGRPNEKLFF
TRBV18,TRBJ1-1,CASSPEAGGPNTEAFF
TRBV7-3,TRBJ2-5,CASSLTPQETQYF
TRBV18,TRBJ2-1,CASSTTADNEQFF
TRBV28,TRBJ1-1,CASSWTAKVTEAFF
TRBV28,TRBJ2-7,CASTPRTVVNEQYF
TRBV5-8,TRBJ2-2,CASSFLFGATGELFF
TRBV27,TRBJ2-7,CASSLSLGGAREQYF
TRBV5-1,TRBJ2-3,CASSGIAASTDTQYF
TRBV27,TRBJ1-5,CASGYSNQPQHF
TRBV9,TRBJ2-2,CASSVAPSGRANTGELFF
TRBV3-1/TRBV3-2,TRBJ2-7,CASSPRMPGPPYEQYF
TRBV7-2,TRBJ1-2,CASSPPGAGADGYTF
TRBV6-5,TRBJ2-5,CASSYSRISPQETQYF
TRBV29-1,TRBJ1-1,CSVFSRTGGLNTEAFF
TRBV27,TRBJ1-1,CASSSVWGGTSTEAFF